This entry describes one TCR beta chain. V shed 5 bases and J shed 6 bases, with 20 bases lying between them. The CDR3 is 15 residues long. The germline V gene encodes CDR1 LGHDT and CDR2 YNNKEL (reference sequence). In the original analysis: Researchers report that nucleated cell counts were estimated from reference gene primer amplification. The method was immunoSEQ multiplex PCR; TCRdb's version includes in-frame clones alone and lacks a portion of them. D and trimming were read from the DNA, whereas the V and J calls and clone size are those reported in that table. The table includes some 130,000 clones, roughly 90% detected once. The record originates from a study of blood T cell repertoires in COVID-19. The wider study: Both acute and convalescent COVID-19 samples were obtained from the United States, Italy and Spain.

V usage is TRBV3-1 (or the pseudogene TRBV3-2) and J usage is TRBJ2-7, with D perhaps matching TRBD2 (6 bases). The source of this sequence is a man aged 65-85 years with active COVID-19. Sequenced: peripheral blood. The CDR3 is CASSSQKGNSGEQYF. For the CDR3, the DNA is TGTGCCAGCAGCTCGCAGAAGGGGAATAGCGGCGAGCAGTACTTC.